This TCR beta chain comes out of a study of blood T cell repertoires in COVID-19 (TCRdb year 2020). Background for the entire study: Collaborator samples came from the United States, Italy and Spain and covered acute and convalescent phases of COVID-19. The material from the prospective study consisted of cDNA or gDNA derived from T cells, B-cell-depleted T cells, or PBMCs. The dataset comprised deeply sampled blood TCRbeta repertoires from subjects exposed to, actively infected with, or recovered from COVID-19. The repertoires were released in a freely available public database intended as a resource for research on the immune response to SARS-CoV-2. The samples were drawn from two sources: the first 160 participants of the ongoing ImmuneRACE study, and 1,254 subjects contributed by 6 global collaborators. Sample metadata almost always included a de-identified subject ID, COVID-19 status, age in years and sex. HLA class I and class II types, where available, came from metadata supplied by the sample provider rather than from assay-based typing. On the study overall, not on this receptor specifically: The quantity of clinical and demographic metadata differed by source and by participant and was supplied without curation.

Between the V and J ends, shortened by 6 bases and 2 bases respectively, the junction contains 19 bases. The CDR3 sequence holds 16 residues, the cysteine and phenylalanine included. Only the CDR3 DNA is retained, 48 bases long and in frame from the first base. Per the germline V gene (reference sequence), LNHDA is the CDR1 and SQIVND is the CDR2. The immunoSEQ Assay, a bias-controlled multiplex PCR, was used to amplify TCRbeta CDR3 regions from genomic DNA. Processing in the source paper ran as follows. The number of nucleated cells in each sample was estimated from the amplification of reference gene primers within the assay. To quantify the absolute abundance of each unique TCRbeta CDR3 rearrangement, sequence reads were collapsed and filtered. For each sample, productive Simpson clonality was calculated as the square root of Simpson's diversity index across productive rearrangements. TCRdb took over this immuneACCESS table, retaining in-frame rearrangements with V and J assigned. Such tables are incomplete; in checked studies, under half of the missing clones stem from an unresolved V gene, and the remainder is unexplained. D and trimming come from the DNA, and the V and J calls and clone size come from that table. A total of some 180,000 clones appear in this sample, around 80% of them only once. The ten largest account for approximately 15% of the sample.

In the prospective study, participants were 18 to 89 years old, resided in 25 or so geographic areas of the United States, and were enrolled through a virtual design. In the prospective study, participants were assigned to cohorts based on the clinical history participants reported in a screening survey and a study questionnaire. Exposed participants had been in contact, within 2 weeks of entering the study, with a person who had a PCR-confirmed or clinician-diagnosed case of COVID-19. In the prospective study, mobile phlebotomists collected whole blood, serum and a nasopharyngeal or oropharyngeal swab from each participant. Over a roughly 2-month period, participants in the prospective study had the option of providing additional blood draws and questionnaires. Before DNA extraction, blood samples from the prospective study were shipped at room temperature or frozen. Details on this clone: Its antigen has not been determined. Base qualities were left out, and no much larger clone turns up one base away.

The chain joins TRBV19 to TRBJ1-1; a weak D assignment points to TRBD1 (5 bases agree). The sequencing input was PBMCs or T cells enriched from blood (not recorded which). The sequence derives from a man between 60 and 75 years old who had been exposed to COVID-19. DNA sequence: TGTGCCAGTAGGCGTGGGCAAGGCGGGGGAAACACTGAAGCTTTCTTT. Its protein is CASRRGQGGGNTEAFF.